This is a list of T cell receptor beta chains from one sample in a study of T-cell memory formation after mild COVID-19. TCRdb re-called the 5' RACE reads with MiXCR, one entry per CDR3 protein. The sample contains about 250,000 distinct CDR3 sequences, over 15% of which appear only once. The sequenced sample consisted of PBMCs or a T cell subset sorted from them (not recorded which). These receptors came from a young man who had mild COVID-19 (a few samples of this study predate the infection). Cell type and time point are not known. Each CDR3 is given with its conserved first and last residue. The D gene is left open where the match is weak. Expanded clones get a size class; other rows say once, few or many, or leave the size out.

clone_size | j_call | v_call | d_call | cdr3_nt | cdr3_aa
. | TRBJ1-6 | TRBV7-9 | . | TGTGCCAGCAGCTTCCGGGACACCTATTCACCCCTCCACTTT | CASSFRDTYSPLHF
few | TRBJ2-2 | TRBV4-3 | . | TGCGCCAGCAGCCCGTGGGGGGGCTTGACCGGGGAGCTGTTTTTT | CASSPWGGLTGELFF
. | TRBJ2-2 | TRBV5-1 | . | TGCGCCAGCAGCTCCGGGACGAGTGAGACCGGGGAGCTGTTTTTT | CASSSGTSETGELFF
few | TRBJ1-2 | TRBV7-2 | . | TGTGCCAGCGCGAACACGGCACAGGGCCATGGCTACACCTTC | CASANTAQGHGYTF
. | TRBJ2-2 | TRBV11-2 | TRBD2 | TGTGCCAGCAGCTCCCGGCCGCGGGGGGGTATCACCGGGGAGCTGTTTTTT | CASSSRPRGGITGELFF
many | TRBJ2-5 | TRBV12-3/TRBV12-4 | . | TGTGCCAGCAGTTCTCCAGGGGTCCGAGAGACCCAGTACTTC | CASSSPGVRETQYF
. | TRBJ1-5 | TRBV28 | . | TGTGCCACGACAGGACTAAATCAGCCCCAGCATTTT | CATTGLNQPQHF
. | TRBJ2-4 | TRBV7-9 | . | TGTGCCAGCAGCCTGTCGGGAGACATTCAGTACTTC | CASSLSGDIQYF
. | TRBJ2-1 | TRBV24-1 | TRBD2 | TGTGCCACCAGTGATATGAACAGGGCGGGAGGAAGAAAGAACAATGAGCAGTTCTTC | CATSDMNRAGGRKNNEQFF
. | TRBJ1-1 | TRBV20-1 | . | TGCAGTGCTAGAGATCGCTCCGGGGGCACTGAAGCTTTCTTT | CSARDRSGGTEAFF
few | TRBJ1-2 | TRBV12-3/TRBV12-4 | . | TGTGCCAGCAAGGGCCGAGCTCTATCTAACTATGGCTACACCTTC | CASKGRALSNYGYTF
many | TRBJ2-3 | TRBV4-1 | TRBD2 | TGCGCCAGCAGCCAAGATCTTATGGGACTAGCGGGTCCTACGCAGTATTTT | CASSQDLMGLAGPTQYF
few | TRBJ2-5 | TRBV19 | . | TGTGCCAGTAGTTCGACCCAGACCCAGTACTTC | CASSSTQTQYF
. | TRBJ2-3 | TRBV7-2 | TRBD2 | TGTGCCAGCAGCTGGGCTAGCGGGACCACAGATACGCAGTATTTT | CASSWASGTTDTQYF
. | TRBJ2-1 | TRBV24-1 | . | TGTGCCACCAGTGATTGGACCAATGAGCAGTTCTTC | CATSDWTNEQFF
few | TRBJ2-2 | TRBV7-7 | TRBD1 | TGTGCCAGCAGCAAAGGACAGGGTAACACCGGGGAGCTGTTTTTT | CASSKGQGNTGELFF
. | TRBJ2-3 | TRBV12-3/TRBV12-4 | TRBD1 | TGTGCCAGCAGTTTTTCACAGGGGGCTAGGGATACGCAGTATTTT | CASSFSQGARDTQYF
. | TRBJ2-7 | TRBV6-5 | TRBD2 | TGTGCCAGCAGGTATCAGCGGGGGGACTACGAGCAGTACTTC | CASRYQRGDYEQYF
few | TRBJ2-3 | TRBV20-1 | . | TGCAGTGCTAGATCTGTTTCAGGAGATACGCAGTATTTT | CSARSVSGDTQYF
. | TRBJ2-5 | TRBV12-3/TRBV12-4 | . | TGTGCCAGCAGGCACCCGGACAAAGAGACCCAGTACTTC | CASRHPDKETQYF
few | TRBJ1-6 | TRBV15 | . | TGTGCCACCAGCAGAGCAGTTGATGGGCGGGTGAATTCACCCCTCCACTTT | CATSRAVDGRVNSPLHF
. | TRBJ1-1 | TRBV11-3 | . | TGTGCCAGCAGCTTAGGTTCGGCTCCCGACCGAGAAGCTTTCTTT | CASSLGSAPDREAFF
few | TRBJ1-5 | TRBV19 | TRBD1 | TGTGCCAGTAGTAAAAGACAGGGGCGGAGACCCCAGCATTTT | CASSKRQGRRPQHF
. | TRBJ1-2 | TRBV6-2/TRBV6-3 | . | TGTGCCAGCAGTCAGCGCACCGTCTATGGCTACACCTTC | CASSQRTVYGYTF
. | TRBJ2-3 | TRBV7-9 | TRBD2 | TGTGCCAGCAGCCTAAGGACTAGCGGGGGGTCAGATACGCAGTATTTT | CASSLRTSGGSDTQYF
few | TRBJ2-3 | TRBV10-2 | . | TGCGCCAGCAGTGACAGGGGTGATGTAGATACGCAGTATTTT | CASSDRGDVDTQYF
. | TRBJ1-4 | TRBV24-1 | . | TGTGCTCACGAGGACACCACGAATGAAAAACTGTTTTTT | CAHEDTTNEKLFF
few | TRBJ2-2 | TRBV5-1 | . | TGCGCCAGCAGCTTTAGGACAGCGAACACCGGGGAGCTGTTTTTT | CASSFRTANTGELFF
. | TRBJ2-7 | TRBV2 | . | TGTGCCGGGGCCATCGGACAGTCCTACGAGCAGTACTTC | CAGAIGQSYEQYF
. | TRBJ1-6 | TRBV19 | . | TGTGCCAGTACCTCTAGGTTAAGACCCCTCCACTTT | CASTSRLRPLHF
few | TRBJ2-3 | TRBV4-3 | . | TGCGCCAGCAGCCAAGAACGACACGGCACAGATACGCAGTATTTT | CASSQERHGTDTQYF
. | TRBJ2-5 | TRBV6-6 | . | TGTGCCAGCAGTTACCCCGGCCTGACTAAGGAGACCCAGTACTTC | CASSYPGLTKETQYF
. | TRBJ2-6 | TRBV20-1 | . | TGCAGTGCTGGTATGCCCGGGCCTGGGGCCAACGTCCTGACTTTC | CSAGMPGPGANVLTF
. | TRBJ2-3 | TRBV5-1 | . | TGCGCCAGCAGCTTGGCCGGGTGGGGCACAGATACGCAGTATTTT | CASSLAGWGTDTQYF
. | TRBJ2-2 | TRBV9 | TRBD1 | TGTGCCAGCAGCCGAAGCAGGGGGCAGGGCACCGGGGAGCTGTTTTTT | CASSRSRGQGTGELFF
few | TRBJ2-3 | TRBV7-9 | . | TGTGCCAGCAGCTTAAGACCCGGGGGCACAGATACGCAGTATTTT | CASSLRPGGTDTQYF